The 24 T cell receptor beta chains reported below all come from one sample, sequenced in a study of cytomegalovirus exposure and HLA in healthy donors. Both 60 Vbeta primers and 13 Jbeta primers went into the PCR. The assay was immunoSEQ multiplex PCR, and TCRdb's table has in-frame clones only and misses some. In the table there are under 170,000 clones, around 79% of which are singletons. What was sequenced was PBMCs. The receptors were gathered from a human donor in good health.

The J gene is TRBJ2-1, the V gene TRBV5-8, with 8 bases matching TRBD1. Germline V gene data show CDR1 as SGHTS and CDR2 as YDEGEE. The CDR3 extends over 16 amino acids. J gave up 3 bases and V 4 bases, and 9 bases lay outside the gene matches. DNA of the CDR3: TGTGCCAGCAGCGGATCGGGGACAGGTGTCTACAATGAGCAGTTCTTC. Amino acid sequence: CASSGSGTGVYNEQFF.

The J gene is TRBJ1-4, the V gene TRBV7-8; maybe TRBD1 (6 bases). Deletions cut 6 bases from V and 3 bases from J, with 11 bases between. The CDR3 extends over 14 amino acids. CDR1 and CDR2 (germline): SGHVS, FQNEAQ. In DNA, the CDR3 is TGTGCCAGCAGAACAAGGGGGTCTAATGAAAAACTGTTTTTT. The encoded protein is CASRTRGSNEKLFF.

The chain combines TRBV15 with TRBJ2-7; possible D gene TRBD1, 6 bases. The CDR3 totals 14 residues. Trimming shortened V by 1 base and J by 3 bases, and 10 bases separated the two germline ends. Germline-derived CDR1 and CDR2 are LNHNV and YYDKDF (reference sequence). CDR3 amino acids: CATSRALTGYEQYF. Here the CDR3 DNA reads TGTGCCACCAGCAGAGCCTTGACAGGCTACGAGCAGTACTTC. The entire variable domain, with the rest obtained from reference TRBV15 and TRBJ2-7, is as follows: DAMVIQNPRYQVTQFGKPVTLSCSQTLNHNVMYWYQQKSSQAPKLLFHYYDKDFNNEADTPDNFQSRRPNTSFCFLDIRSPGLGDTAMYLCATSRALTGYEQYFGPGTRLTVT.

This clone was recorded a few times. The genes are TRBV5-4 and TRBJ1-1; D remains unclear. The germline V gene encodes CDR1 SGHNT and CDR2 YYREEE (reference sequence). The CDR3 has 13 amino acids. The V end lost 4 bases, the J end lost 3 bases, and 10 bases lay between the germline ends. The CDR3 is CASSLLRDTEAFF. The CDR3 DNA follows: TGTGCCAGCAGCCTTCTCCGGGACACTGAAGCTTTCTTT.

V is TRBV6-6 and J is TRBJ1-1, with D tentatively TRBD1 (5 bases). This CDR3 has 12 amino acids. Germline loops: CDR1 MNHNY, CDR2 SVGAGI (reference sequence). V was trimmed by 2 bases and J by 6 bases, leaving 7 bases between them. CDR3 in DNA: TGTGCCAGCAGTTACGGAGGGGCTGAAGCTTTCTTT. Amino acid sequence: CASSYGGAEAFF.

J is TRBJ1-2 and V is TRBV28; 7 bases line up with TRBD1. V gave up 8 bases and J gave up 6 bases; unmatched junction bases: 9. CDR1 and CDR2 (germline): MDHEN, SYDVKM. CDR3 length: 13 residues. The CDR3 DNA sequence: TGTGCCAGCTACCAGACAGGGATGGATGGCTACACCTTC. Protein product: CASYQTGMDGYTF.

This clone occurred a few times. The J gene is TRBJ1-1, the V gene TRBV20-1, with D maybe TRBD1 (5 bases). Germline loops: CDR1 DFQATT, CDR2 SNEGSKA (reference sequence). Trimming left V 8 bases short and J 4 bases short, with 11 bases between. The CDR3 loop spans 11 amino acids. CDR3 in amino acids: CSKQGGTEAFF. Here the CDR3 DNA reads TGCAGTAAGCAGGGTGGCACTGAAGCTTTCTTT.

The V call is TRBV14, the J call TRBJ1-6; 9 bases are shared with TRBD1. Trimming removed 7 bases from V and 8 bases from J; junction bases left unmatched: 3. Germline V gene lookup returns CDR1 SGHDN and CDR2 FVKESK. The CDR3 is made up of 13 amino acids. The CDR3 DNA reads TGTGCCAGCACCCGGACAGGGGATTCACCCCTCCACTTT. As protein: CASTRTGDSPLHF.

The chain links TRBV27 to TRBJ2-7; 8 bases agree with TRBD2. V was clipped by 0 bases and J by 3 bases; unmatched bases: 4. Germline lookup yields CDR1 MNHEY and CDR2 SMNVEV (reference sequence). The CDR3 has 15 amino acids. The CDR3, as DNA: TGTGCCAGCAGTTTATCAACTAGCGGCAGCTACGAGCAGTACTTC. Translating gives CASSLSTSGSYEQYF.

This clone came up once. The chain is built from TRBV9 and TRBJ2-5, with D possibly being TRBD1 (6 bases). The V gene lost 0 bases and the J gene lost 3 bases, with 15 bases spanning the gap. Germline CDR1 reads SGDLS; CDR2 reads YYNGEE. The CDR3 is 16 amino acids. The CDR3 loop reads CASSVGRSGVEETQYF. The CDR3 coding sequence is TGTGCCAGCAGCGTAGGACGGTCAGGGGTTGAAGAGACCCAGTACTTC.

This clone was observed a single time. The V and J genes are TRBV27 and TRBJ2-7; D not certain. V was pared by 4 bases and J by 3 bases, with 4 bases between. There are 11 residues in the CDR3. Germline V gives CDR1 MNHEY, CDR2 SMNVEV (reference sequence). Written as DNA, the CDR3 is TGTGCCAGCAGTTCCGTCTACGAGCAGTACTTC. Its translation: CASSSVYEQYF.

The chain joins TRBV11-3 to TRBJ2-2; a possible D gene is TRBD2 (5 bases). This CDR3 has 15 residues. Germline assignment: CDR1 SGHNT and CDR2 YENEEA. Trimming pared 1 base from V and 6 bases from J, leaving 12 bases between. Here the CDR3 reads CASSLGFSVAGELFF. The CDR3 coding sequence is TGTGCCAGCAGCTTAGGTTTTAGCGTGGCCGGGGAGCTGTTTTTT.

The J gene is TRBJ1-2, the V gene TRBV2; TRBD1 matches at 7 bases. CDR3 length: 14 residues. Per the germline V gene, CDR1 is SNHLY and CDR2 is FYNNEI. V shed 2 bases, J shed 4 bases, and the junction held 4 bases outside the gene matches. The CDR3 DNA is TGTGCCAGCAGTGAAAGGGACAGCGCCTATGGCTACACCTTC. Protein: CASSERDSAYGYTF.

The chain combines TRBV5-6 with TRBJ1-2; the D is unclear. This CDR3 has 14 amino acids. The ends were cut back, 2 bases at V and 6 bases at J, with 14 bases in the middle. Germline loops: CDR1 SGHDT, CDR2 YYEEEE. The CDR3, as DNA: TGTGCCAGCAGCTTTGGGAGGGCCGGACATGGCTACACCTTC. Its translation is CASSFGRAGHGYTF. Variable domain in full (rest from reference TRBV5-6 and TRBJ1-2): DAGVTQSPTHLIKTRGQQVTLRCSPKSGHDTVSWYQQALGQGPQFIFQYYEEEERQRGNFPDRFSGHQFPNYSSELNVNALLLGDSALYLCASSFGRAGHGYTFGSGTRLTVV.

There are a few counts of this clone. The CDR3 reads CAISSLPGVNTGELFF. The CDR3 DNA follows: TGTGCCATCTCCTCCCTGCCGGGGGTGAACACCGGGGAGCTGTTTTTT. This chain connects TRBV10-3 to TRBJ2-2; perhaps TRBD2 as D (6 bases). Germline CDR1 reads ENHRY; CDR2 reads SYGVKD. Trimming removed 8 bases from V and 1 base from J, with 17 bases in between. The CDR3 covers 16 residues.

The J gene is TRBJ1-2, the V gene TRBV15; TRBD1 might be the D (5 bases). Per germline, CDR1 LNHNV and CDR2 YYDKDF (reference sequence). V was clipped by 0 bases and J by 5 bases, with 10 bases between them. There are 14 residues in the CDR3. CDR3 loop: CATSREAGMYGYTF. The CDR3 nucleotides are TGTGCCACCAGCAGAGAAGCAGGGATGTATGGCTACACCTTC.

This clone was observed once. The CDR3 nucleotides are TGCGCCAGCAGCCAAGGGCGGCTAGCGGGAGGCCAAGACCAATACGAGCAGTACTTC. It specifies CASSQGRLAGGQDQYEQYF. The genes are TRBV4-3 and TRBJ2-7, with 11 bases aligning to TRBD2. V trimming: 1 base; J trimming: 4 bases; junction bases outside the gene matches: 15. CDR1 and CDR2 from the germline V gene are LGHNA and YSLEER. The CDR3 contains 19 residues.

The gene calls are TRBV7-2 and TRBJ1-6; D perhaps matches TRBD1 (5 bases). There are 13 residues in the CDR3. In germline, CDR1 is SGHTA, CDR2 FQGNSA. Trimming left V 4 bases short and J 9 bases short, with 10 bases between. The DNA for the CDR3 is TGTGCCAGCAGCTCCACAGGTGCTTCACCCCTCCACTTT. Translation: CASSSTGASPLHF.

The rearrangement uses TRBV19 and TRBJ2-5, with a weak D call TRBD1 (6 bases). V lost 5 bases and J lost 1, with 11 bases in between. The germline gives CDR1 LNHDA, CDR2 SQIVND (reference sequence). The CDR3 totals 14 residues. The CDR3 loop reads CASSPSGVQETQYF. The CDR3 DNA sequence: TGTGCCAGTAGTCCCTCAGGGGTCCAAGAGACCCAGTACTTC.

The chain has TRBV7-6 and TRBJ2-1, with a tentative D call TRBD2 (6 bases). V was trimmed by 3 bases and J by 4 bases, leaving 13 bases between them. The CDR3 has 15 amino acids. Per the germline V gene, CDR1 is SGHVS and CDR2 is FNYEAQ. The CDR3 loop is CASSFSGGIYNEQFF. The CDR3 bases are TGTGCCAGCAGCTTCTCCGGCGGGATTTACAATGAGCAGTTCTTC.

This clone was observed a handful of times. CDR3 residues: CASSLKGGPLGGYTF. Written as DNA, the CDR3 is TGTGCCAGCAGTTTGAAGGGAGGGCCCCTTGGTGGCTACACCTTC. The J gene is TRBJ1-2, the V gene TRBV2; no firm D call. V gave up 5 bases and J gave up 7 bases, with 20 bases separating them. The length of the CDR3 is 15 residues. CDR1 and CDR2 (germline): SNHLY, FYNNEI.

In its sample, this clone was seen once. This chain uses TRBV5-1 with TRBJ2-5, with D unresolved. The better agreement between TRBJ2-7 and the DNA end casts doubt on the J call. The CDR3 has 15 residues. Germline loops: CDR1 SGHRS, CDR2 YFSETQ. The CDR3 protein is CASSSITPGADEQYF. The CDR3 nucleotides are TGCGCCAGCAGCTCGATAACTCCAGGTGCTGACGAGCAGTACTTC.

This CDR3 reads CAISESRLQETQYF. The CDR3 bases are TGTGCCATCAGTGAGTCCCGTCTCCAAGAGACCCAGTACTTC. The chain uses TRBV10-3 and TRBJ2-5; D not resolved. V lost 0 bases and J 1 base, leaving 6 bases between the germline ends. Germline CDR1 and CDR2: ENHRY and SYGVKD. The CDR3 totals 14 residues.

In this sample, this clone turned up once. V is TRBV10-3 and J is TRBJ1-3; D not resolved. The CDR3 is 13 residues long. CDR1 and CDR2 from the germline V gene are ENHRY and SYGVKD. Trimming cost V 5 bases and J 0 bases, with 5 bases left between them. For the CDR3, the DNA is TGTGCCATCAGTCAGATCTCTGGAAACACCATATATTTT. It codes for CAISQISGNTIYF.